A single sample gave rise to the 12 T cell receptor beta chains below, sequenced in a study of blood T cell repertoires in COVID-19 (dated by TCRdb to the early 2020s). The library was generated by the immunoSEQ multiplex PCR assay. The table was pulled from immuneACCESS by TCRdb, which kept in-frame rearrangements only. Such tables lose some clones; where checked, under half of the loss comes from unresolved V genes, and the rest has no known cause. In all, the sample holds some 240,000 clones, and 75% to 90% of those were seen once. The ten largest clonotypes hold approximately 5.6% of the sample. Sample: peripheral blood. Receptor source: a woman aged 70-85 years with COVID-19, enrolled during active disease.

The chain combines TRBV19 with TRBJ1-1; TRBD1 is a possible D gene (6 bases). The CDR3 runs to 13 residues. Germline values: CDR1 LNHDA, CDR2 SQIVND (reference sequence). V lost 6 bases to trimming and J lost 4 bases, with 12 bases between them. CDR3 sequence (DNA): TGTGCCAGTAGAACAGGGTTGAGCACTGAAGCTTTCTTT. This encodes CASRTGLSTEAFF. Based on the CDR3 plus reference TRBV19 and TRBJ1-1, the full variable domain is DGGITQSPKYLFRKEGQNVTLSCEQNLNHDAMYWYRQDPGQGLRLIYYSQIVNDFQKGDIAEGYSVSREKKESFPLTVTSAQKNPTAFYLCASRTGLSTEAFFGQGTRLTVV.

The rearrangement uses TRBV14 and TRBJ1-1; maybe TRBD1 (5 bases). This CDR3 has 13 amino acids. The V end was cut by 7 bases, the J end by 10 bases, with 19 bases between. The V gene's germline CDR1 is SGHDN and CDR2 FVKESK. CDR3 sequence (DNA): TGTGCCAGCAACGACGCCGGGGGAGCCGGAGCTTTCTTT. This gives the protein CASNDAGGAGAFF. Filled out from reference TRBV14 and TRBJ1-1, the complete variable domain reads EAGVTQFPSHSVIEKGQTVTLRCDPISGHDNLYWYRRVMGKEIKFLLHFVKESKQDESGMPNNRFLAERTGGTYSTLKVQPAELEDSGVYFCASNDAGGAGAFFGQGTRLTVV.

This clone occurred a few times. The chain uses TRBV19 and TRBJ1-5; 9 bases align to TRBD1. CDR3 length equals 16 residues. V gave up 4 bases and J gave up 1 base; unmatched junction bases: 5. Per the germline V gene, CDR1 is LNHDA and CDR2 is SQIVND (reference sequence). The CDR3 loop reads CASSKQGAESNQPQHF. The CDR3, as DNA: TGTGCCAGTAGTAAACAGGGGGCGGAAAGCAATCAGCCCCAGCATTTT.

This clone was observed a handful of times. This sample also contains other DNA sequences that code for the same CDR3. J is TRBJ1-2 and V is TRBV5-4; D possibly corresponds to TRBD1 (5 bases). Deletions cut 2 bases from V and 1 base from J, with 6 bases between. This CDR3 is built from 13 residues. CDR1 and CDR2 (germline): SGHNT, YYREEE (reference sequence). This chain's CDR3 is CASSFDSNYGYTF. Here the CDR3 DNA reads TGTGCCAGCAGCTTCGACAGTAACTATGGCTACACCTTC.

The J gene is TRBJ2-7, the V gene TRBV29-1; perhaps TRBD1 as D (6 bases). Germline CDR1 SQVTM, CDR2 ANQGSEA. The CDR3 totals 10 residues. V lost 7 bases and J lost 6, with 10 bases in between. CDR3 in amino acids: CSAGESEQYF. CDR3 in DNA: TGCAGCGCAGGGGAAAGCGAGCAGTACTTC.

The CDR3 protein is CASSHGLAGMEQFF. CDR3 nucleotide sequence: TGTGCCAGCAGCCACGGACTAGCGGGAATGGAGCAGTTCTTC. The rearrangement links TRBV11-2 to TRBJ2-1, with TRBD2 identical over 12 bases. Germline loops: CDR1 SGHAT, CDR2 FQNNGV. The J segment lost 10 bases and the V segment lost 5 bases, leaving 6 bases of the junction unmatched. The CDR3 consists of 14 residues. Together with reference TRBV11-2 and TRBJ2-1, the CDR3 gives the full variable domain: EAGVAQSPRYKIIEKRQSVAFWCNPISGHATLYWYQQILGQGPKLLIQFQNNGVVDDSQLPKDRFSAERLKGVDSTLKIQPAKLEDSAVYLCASSHGLAGMEQFFGPGTRLTVL.

About this clone: Within the sample, other DNA sequences also encode this same CDR3. This rearrangement joins TRBV18 to TRBJ1-2; D remains ambiguous. Trimming took off 3 bases at V and 2 bases at J, with 10 bases between the two ends. Per the germline V gene, CDR1 is KGHSH and CDR2 is LQKENI. The CDR3 sequence is 14 residues long. The CDR3 DNA follows: TGTGCCAGCTCACCGGGAGGTGAGAACTATGGCTACACCTTC. Its protein is CASSPGGENYGYTF. Variable domain in full (rest from reference TRBV18 and TRBJ1-2): NAGVMQNPRHLVRRRGQEARLRCSPMKGHSHVYWYRQLPEEGLKFMVYLQKENIIDESGMPKERFSAEFPKEGPSILRIQQVVRGDSAAYFCASSPGGENYGYTFGSGTRLTVV.

J is TRBJ1-2 and V is TRBV28, with TRBD1 matching over 8 bases. Trimming removed 2 bases from V and 5 bases from J; junction bases left unmatched: 10. The CDR3 sequence is 16 residues long. Per germline, CDR1 MDHEN and CDR2 SYDVKM. The CDR3 reads CASSLRVGTGIYGYTF. CDR3 DNA: TGTGCCAGCAGTTTACGGGTCGGGACAGGTATATATGGCTACACCTTC.

The V and J genes are TRBV6-1 and TRBJ2-3; tentatively, D is TRBD2 (5 bases). The CDR3 has 17 residues. Germline V CDR1 and CDR2: MNHNS, SASEGT. V lost 2 bases and J lost 3, with 18 bases in between. The CDR3 DNA reads TGTGCCAGCAGTGAAACGGGTCTCCGCGGGCGGACAGATACGCAGTATTTT. Translation gives CASSETGLRGRTDTQYF.

The chain couples TRBV15 to TRBJ2-3; D gene uncertain. Trimming took off 2 bases at V and 4 bases at J, with 10 bases between the two ends. Germline CDR1 LNHNV, CDR2 YYDKDF (reference sequence). The CDR3 is made up of 14 amino acids. CDR3 bases: TGTGCCACCAGCAGAACCCTCGGTGCAGATACGCAGTATTTT. This codes for CATSRTLGADTQYF.

The V and J genes are TRBV6-5 and TRBJ1-1, with TRBD1 identical over 7 bases. This CDR3 contains 14 residues. J was trimmed by 4 bases and V by 2 bases; bases with no gene match: 4. Per the germline V gene, CDR1 is MNHEY and CDR2 is SVGAGI. In nucleotides, the CDR3 is TGTGCCAGCAGTTACCTCCGACAGGGCACTGAAGCTTTCTTT. It specifies CASSYLRQGTEAFF.

The chain links TRBV27 to TRBJ2-2; weak D call: TRBD1 (6 bases). Looked up from germline, CDR1 is MNHEY and CDR2 is SMNVEV (reference sequence). The CDR3 contains 17 residues. The ends were cut back, 2 bases at V and 7 bases at J, with 20 bases in the middle. CDR3 loop: CASSLMAQGPMGGELFF. CDR3 in DNA: TGTGCCAGCAGTTTAATGGCACAGGGCCCTATGGGCGGGGAGCTGTTTTTT.